This T cell receptor (beta chain) was profiled in a study of T cell clusters in autoimmune cytopenias. Points from the study as a whole: No experiment has yet validated the function of the T cell clusters defined in silico.

TRB rearrangements were amplified by touch-down multiplex PCR with mixed TRB-A/B primers. TCRdb reprocessed the multiplex PCR reads and keeps a single row for each CDR3 protein, giving no DNA. The sample shows about 5,500 distinct CDR3 sequences, and about 21% sits with its ten largest clones. As to this clonotype: Its antigen is unknown.

Germline V lookup: CDR1 PRHDT, CDR2 FYEKMQ (reference sequence). The CDR3 is 16 amino acids. TRB was amplified from around 0.25 ug of peripheral blood genomic DNA per sample. The sample was also reused in another study, on T cell repertoires in aging, cancer and after chemotherapy.

The sample taken for sequencing was peripheral blood. The receptor comes from a human donor in good health. This chain connects TRBV13 to TRBJ2-4; TCRdb designates TRBD1, a call that cannot be tested without DNA. CDR3 loop: CASSLGPGSGKNIQYF.